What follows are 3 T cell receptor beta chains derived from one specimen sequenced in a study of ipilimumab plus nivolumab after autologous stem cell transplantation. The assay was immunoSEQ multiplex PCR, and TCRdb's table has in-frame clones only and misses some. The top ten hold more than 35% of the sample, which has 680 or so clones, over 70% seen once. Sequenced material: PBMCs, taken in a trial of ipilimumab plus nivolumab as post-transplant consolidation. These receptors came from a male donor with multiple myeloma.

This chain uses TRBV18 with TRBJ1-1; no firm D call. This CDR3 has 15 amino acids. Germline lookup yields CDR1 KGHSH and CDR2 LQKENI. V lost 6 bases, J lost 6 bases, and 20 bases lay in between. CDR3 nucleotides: TGTGCCAGCTCTCCTGTGGAGGTGGGATTCGCTGAAGCTTTCTTT. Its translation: CASSPVEVGFAEAFF. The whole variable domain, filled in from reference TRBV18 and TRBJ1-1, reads NAGVMQNPRHLVRRRGQEARLRCSPMKGHSHVYWYRQLPEEGLKFMVYLQKENIIDESGMPKERFSAEFPKEGPSILRIQQVVRGDSAAYFCASSPVEVGFAEAFFGQGTRLTVV.

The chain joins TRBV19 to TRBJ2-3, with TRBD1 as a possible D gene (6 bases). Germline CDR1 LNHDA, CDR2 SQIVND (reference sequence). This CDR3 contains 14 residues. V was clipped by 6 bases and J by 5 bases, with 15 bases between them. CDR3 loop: CASRPGPGEDTQYF. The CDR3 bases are TGTGCCAGTAGACCCGGCCCAGGGGAAGATACGCAGTATTTT.

CDR3 in amino acids: CASSPDTTNYGYTF. CDR3 DNA sequence: TGTGCCAGCAGTCCCGACACGACAAACTATGGCTACACCTTC. The chain joins TRBV6-6 to TRBJ1-2, with unresolved D. V was pared by 5 bases and J by 2 bases, with 12 bases between. This CDR3 has 14 amino acids. Looked up from germline, CDR1 is MNHNY and CDR2 is SVGAGI (reference sequence).